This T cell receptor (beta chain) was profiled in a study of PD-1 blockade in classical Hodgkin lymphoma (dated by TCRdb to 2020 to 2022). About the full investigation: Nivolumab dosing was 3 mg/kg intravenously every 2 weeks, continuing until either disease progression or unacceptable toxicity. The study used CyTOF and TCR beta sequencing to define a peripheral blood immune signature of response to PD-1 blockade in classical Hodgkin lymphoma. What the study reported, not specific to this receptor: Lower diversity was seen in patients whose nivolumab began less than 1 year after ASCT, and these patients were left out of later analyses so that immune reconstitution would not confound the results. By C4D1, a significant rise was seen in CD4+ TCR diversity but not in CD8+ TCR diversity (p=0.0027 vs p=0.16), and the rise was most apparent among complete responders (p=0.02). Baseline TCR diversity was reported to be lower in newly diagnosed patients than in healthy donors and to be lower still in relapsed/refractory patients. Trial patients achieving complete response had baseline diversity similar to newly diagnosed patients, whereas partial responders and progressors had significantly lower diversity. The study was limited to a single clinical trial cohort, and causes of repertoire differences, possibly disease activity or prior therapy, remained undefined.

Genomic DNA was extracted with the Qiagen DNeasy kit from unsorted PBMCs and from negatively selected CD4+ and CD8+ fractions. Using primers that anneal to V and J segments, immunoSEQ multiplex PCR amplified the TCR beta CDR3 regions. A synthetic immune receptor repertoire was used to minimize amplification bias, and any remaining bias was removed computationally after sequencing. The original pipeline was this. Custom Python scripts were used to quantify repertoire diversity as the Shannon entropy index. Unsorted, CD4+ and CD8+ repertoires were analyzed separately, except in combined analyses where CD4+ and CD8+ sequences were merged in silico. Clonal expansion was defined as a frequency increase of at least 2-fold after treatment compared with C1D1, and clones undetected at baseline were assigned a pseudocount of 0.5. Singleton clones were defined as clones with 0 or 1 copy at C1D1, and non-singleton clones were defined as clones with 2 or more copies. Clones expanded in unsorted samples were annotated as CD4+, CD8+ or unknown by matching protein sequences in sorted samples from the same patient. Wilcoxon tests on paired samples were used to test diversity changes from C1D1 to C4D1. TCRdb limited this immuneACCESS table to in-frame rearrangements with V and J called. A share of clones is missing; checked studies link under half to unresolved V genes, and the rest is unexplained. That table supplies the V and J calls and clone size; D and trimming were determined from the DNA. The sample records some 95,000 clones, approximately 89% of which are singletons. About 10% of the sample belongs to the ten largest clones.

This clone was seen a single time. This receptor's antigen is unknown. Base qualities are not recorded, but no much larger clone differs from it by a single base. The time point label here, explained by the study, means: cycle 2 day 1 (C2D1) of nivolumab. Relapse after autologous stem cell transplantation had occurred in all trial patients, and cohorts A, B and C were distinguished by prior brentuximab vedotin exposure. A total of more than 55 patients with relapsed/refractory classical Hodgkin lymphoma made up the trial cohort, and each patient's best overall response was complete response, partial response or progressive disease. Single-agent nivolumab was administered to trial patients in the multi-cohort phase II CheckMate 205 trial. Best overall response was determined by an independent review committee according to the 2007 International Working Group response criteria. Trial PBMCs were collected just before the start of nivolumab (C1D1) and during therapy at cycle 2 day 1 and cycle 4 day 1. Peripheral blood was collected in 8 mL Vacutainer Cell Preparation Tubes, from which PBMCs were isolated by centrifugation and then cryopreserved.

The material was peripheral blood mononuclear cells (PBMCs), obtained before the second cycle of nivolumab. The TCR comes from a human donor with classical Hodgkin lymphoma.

The nucleotide sequence reads as follows: TGCAGTGCTACCTACAGGATCGAAGCTTTCTTT. Its translation is CSATYRIEAFF. The V and J genes are TRBV20-1 and TRBJ1-1; TRBD1 is possibly the D segment (5 matching bases). Spanning cysteine to phenylalanine, the CDR3 consists of 11 amino acids. Only CDR3 DNA remains: 33 bases, in frame from the first base. At the junction V is shortened by 4 bases and J by 8 bases, with 11 bases in between. Sequences DFQATT (CDR1) and SNEGSKA (CDR2) are obtained from the germline V gene (reference sequence).